Listed here are 10 T cell receptor beta chains from one sample, sequenced in a study of identifying expanded T cells in peripheral blood. TCRdb's copy holds only in-frame clones and misses some; the assay was immunoSEQ multiplex PCR. The sample lists about 94,000 clones; around 90% were seen once. Sequencing was performed on blood. These receptors originate from a person between 18 and 75 years old in good health.

The rearrangement joins TRBV9 to TRBJ1-4; D gene ambiguous. CDR1 is SGDLS and CDR2 is YYNGEE in the germline V gene. The CDR3 covers 14 residues. The V end was cut by 5 bases, the J end by 5 bases, with 13 bases between. The CDR3 sequence is CASSETAGNEKLFF. DNA for the CDR3: TGTGCCAGCAGTGAGACCGCGGGAAATGAAAAACTGTTTTTT.

CDR3 DNA: TGTGCCAGCAGCTTACAGGGGACCTCGCATTTTCGTGGCTACACCTTC. Residues: CASSLQGTSHFRGYTF. The chain couples TRBV5-6 to TRBJ1-2, with 7 bases lining up with TRBD1. Losses at the gene ends were 2 bases for V and 7 bases for J; bases not matched to a gene: 14. From germline, CDR1 is SGHDT and CDR2 YYEEEE. The CDR3 length is 16 residues.

This chain connects TRBV9 to TRBJ1-2; 7 bases map to TRBD1. This CDR3 has 13 residues. V was pared by 3 bases and J by 8 bases, with 7 bases of the junction left unmatched. The V gene's germline CDR1 is SGDLS and CDR2 YYNGEE. CDR3 sequence reads: CASSGDRDGGYTF. CDR3 nucleotides: TGTGCCAGCAGCGGAGACAGGGATGGCGGCTACACCTTC.

The chain couples TRBV18 to TRBJ2-2; D is undetermined. Germline V gene lookup returns CDR1 KGHSH and CDR2 LQKENI. CDR3 length equals 15 residues. V lost 3 bases to trimming and J lost 1 base, with 9 bases between them. CDR3 coding DNA: TGTGCCAGCTCACCCCCTGGCAGGAACACCGGGGAGCTGTTTTTT. It yields the protein CASSPPGRNTGELFF.

The chain is built from TRBV4-1 and TRBJ2-5; the D is unclear. The length of the CDR3 is 17 residues. Trimming took 1 base from V and 5 from J, leaving 20 bases between them. CDR1 and CDR2 from the germline V gene are MGHRA and YSYEKL. The CDR3 loop is CASSQGVLGSRAETQYF. CDR3 in DNA: TGCGCCAGCAGCCAAGGGGTGTTGGGATCGCGCGCGGAGACCCAGTACTTC.

The chain carries TRBV2 and TRBJ1-2, with 7 bases identical to TRBD1. This CDR3 is built from 15 residues. Germline V gene data show CDR1 as SNHLY and CDR2 as FYNNEI. Trimming cost V 0 bases and J 8 bases; bases outside gene matches: 9. The CDR3 loop reads CASSEARQGGNGYTF. The CDR3, as DNA: TGTGCCAGCAGTGAAGCCCGACAGGGAGGTAACGGCTACACCTTC. Drawing the rest from reference TRBV2 and TRBJ1-2, the complete variable domain is EPEVTQTPSHQVTQMGQEVILRCVPISNHLYFYWYRQILGQKVEFLVSFYNNEISEKSEIFDDQFSVERPDGSNFTLKIRSTKLEDSAMYFCASSEARQGGNGYTFGSGTRLTVV.

This clone has just one count. The V call is TRBV2, the J call TRBJ2-7, with D maybe TRBD1 (6 bases). The CDR3 has 14 residues. V lost 4 bases, J lost 9 bases, and 19 bases lay in between. The germline CDR1 and CDR2 sequences are SNHLY and FYNNEI. The CDR3 loop reads CASSAGQPLNVQYF. CDR3 DNA sequence: TGTGCCAGCAGTGCAGGACAGCCCTTAAATGTGCAGTACTTC. Full variable domain (outside the CDR3, taken from reference TRBV2 and TRBJ2-7): EPEVTQTPSHQVTQMGQEVILRCVPISNHLYFYWYRQILGQKVEFLVSFYNNEISEKSEIFDDQFSVERPDGSNFTLKIRSTKLEDSAMYFCASSAGQPLNVQYFGPGTRLTVT.

This clone turned up a few times. This chain joins TRBV5-5 and TRBJ1-2; maybe TRBD1 (6 bases). Between the trimmed V and J ends, which lost 3 bases and 5 bases, there was a span of 8 bases. CDR3 length: 12 residues. Germline V gene data show CDR1 as SGHKS and CDR2 as YYEKEE (reference sequence). CDR3 nucleotide sequence: TGTGCCAGCAGCTGGACAGAGTATGGCTACACCTTC. Its translation: CASSWTEYGYTF.

The V call is TRBV2, the J call TRBJ2-2, with D uncertain. This CDR3 has 15 amino acids. Deletions cut 1 base from V and 0 bases from J, with 6 bases between. Germline CDR1 reads SNHLY; CDR2 reads FYNNEI. The CDR3 DNA reads as TGTGCCAGCAGTGAAGTGTCAGCGAACACCGGGGAGCTGTTTTTT. Translated, it gives CASSEVSANTGELFF.

The rearrangement joins TRBV11-3 to TRBJ2-1; a weak D match, TRBD1 (6 bases). CDR3 length: 16 residues. V was clipped by 4 bases and J by 0 bases, with 13 bases between them. Germline assignment: CDR1 SGHNT and CDR2 YENEEA. For the CDR3, the DNA is TGTGCCAGCAGCTATTTAACAGGGAGCTCCTACAATGAGCAGTTCTTC. This sequence encodes CASSYLTGSSYNEQFF.